The clone carrying this T cell receptor beta chain came up a few times. Its antigen is as yet unknown. Making use of molecular barcodes, quantitative 5'-RACE generated TCR beta libraries. Each CDR3 protein gets one entry after TCRdb re-called the 5' RACE reads with MiXCR. The sample shows 750,000 to 850,000 distinct CDR3 sequences, roughly 12% of them seen only once. This record comes from a study of CD8 T cells in ankylosing spondylitis. Study-level results: Disease-associated clones were reportedly significantly overrepresented in matched ankylosing spondylitis synovial fluid. Ankylosing spondylitis blood seemed to carry a telltale TCR beta motif made of under ten highly homologous variants.

This CDR3 is 14 amino acids long. The ends lost 3 bases at V and 4 bases at J; junction bases unmatched: 5. In germline, CDR1 is SEHNR, CDR2 FQNEAQ (reference sequence). The chain has TRBV7-9 and TRBJ1-1; TRBD1 matches at 7 bases. Source material: blood, either unsorted or a sorted T cell fraction (not recorded which). This clonotype was sampled from a male donor with ankylosing spondylitis. The CDR3 here is CASSFKQGTTEAFF. DNA for the CDR3: TGTGCCAGCAGCTTCAAACAGGGGACCACTGAAGCTTTCTTT.